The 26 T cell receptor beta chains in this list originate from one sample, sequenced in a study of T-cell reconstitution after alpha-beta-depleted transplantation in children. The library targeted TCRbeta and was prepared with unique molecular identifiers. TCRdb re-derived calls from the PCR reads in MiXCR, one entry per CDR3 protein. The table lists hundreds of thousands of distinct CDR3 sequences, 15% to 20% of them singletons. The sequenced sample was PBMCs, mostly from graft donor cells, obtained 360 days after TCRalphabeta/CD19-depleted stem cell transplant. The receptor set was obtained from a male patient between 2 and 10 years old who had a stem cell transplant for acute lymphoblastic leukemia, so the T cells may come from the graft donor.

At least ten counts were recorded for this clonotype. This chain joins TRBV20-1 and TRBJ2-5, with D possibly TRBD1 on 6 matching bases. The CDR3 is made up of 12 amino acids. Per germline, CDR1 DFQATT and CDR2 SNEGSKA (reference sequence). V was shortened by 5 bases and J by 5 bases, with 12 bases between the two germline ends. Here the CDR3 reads CSASQGRETQYF. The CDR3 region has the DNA TGCAGTGCTTCACAGGGAAGGGAGACCCAGTACTTC.

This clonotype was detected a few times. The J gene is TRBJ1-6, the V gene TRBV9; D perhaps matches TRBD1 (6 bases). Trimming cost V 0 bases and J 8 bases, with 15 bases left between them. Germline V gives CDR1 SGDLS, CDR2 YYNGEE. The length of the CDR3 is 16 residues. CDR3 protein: CASSVGTQGMDSPLHF. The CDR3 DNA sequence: TGTGCCAGCAGCGTAGGGACCCAGGGGATGGATTCACCCCTCCACTTT.

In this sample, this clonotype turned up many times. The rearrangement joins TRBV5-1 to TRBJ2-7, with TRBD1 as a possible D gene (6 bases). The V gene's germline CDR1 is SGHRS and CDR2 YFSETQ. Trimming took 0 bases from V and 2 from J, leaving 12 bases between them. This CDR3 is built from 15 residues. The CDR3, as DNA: TGCGCCAGCAGCTTGGAAGGGGGTATGACCTACGAGCAGTACTTC. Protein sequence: CASSLEGGMTYEQYF.

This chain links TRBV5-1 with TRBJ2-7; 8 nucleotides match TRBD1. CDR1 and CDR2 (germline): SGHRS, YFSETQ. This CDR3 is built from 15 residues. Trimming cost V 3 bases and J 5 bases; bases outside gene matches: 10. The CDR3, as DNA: TGCGCCAGCAGCTCCGGACAGGGAGAGGGAGACGAGCAGTACTTC. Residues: CASSSGQGEGDEQYF.

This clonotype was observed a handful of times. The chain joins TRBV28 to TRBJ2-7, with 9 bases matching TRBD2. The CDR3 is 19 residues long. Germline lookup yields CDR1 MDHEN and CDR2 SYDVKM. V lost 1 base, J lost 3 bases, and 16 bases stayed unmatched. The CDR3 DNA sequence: TGTGCCAGCAGTTTATTAAATCTAGGGAGGACTAGCGATCGCTACGAGCAGTACTTC. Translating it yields CASSLLNLGRTSDRYEQYF.

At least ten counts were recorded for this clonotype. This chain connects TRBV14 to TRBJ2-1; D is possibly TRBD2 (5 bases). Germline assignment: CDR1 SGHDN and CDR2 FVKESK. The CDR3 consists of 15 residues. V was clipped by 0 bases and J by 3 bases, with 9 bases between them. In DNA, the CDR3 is TGTGCCAGCAGCCAAGAACCTAGCTACTACAATGAGCAGTTCTTC. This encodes CASSQEPSYYNEQFF.

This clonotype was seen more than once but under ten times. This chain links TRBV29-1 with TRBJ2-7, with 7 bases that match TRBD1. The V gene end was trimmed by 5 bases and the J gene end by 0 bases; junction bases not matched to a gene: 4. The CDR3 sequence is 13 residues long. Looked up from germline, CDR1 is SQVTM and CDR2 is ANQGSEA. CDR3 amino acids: CSVRRTGSYEQYF. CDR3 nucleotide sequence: TGCAGCGTTCGGAGGACAGGCTCCTACGAGCAGTACTTC.

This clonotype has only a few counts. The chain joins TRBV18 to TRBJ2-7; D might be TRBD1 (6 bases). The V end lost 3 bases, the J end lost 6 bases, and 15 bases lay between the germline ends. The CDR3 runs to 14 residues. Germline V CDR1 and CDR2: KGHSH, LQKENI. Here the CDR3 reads CASSPGETGREQYF. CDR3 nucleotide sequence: TGTGCCAGCTCACCGGGAGAGACAGGACGCGAGCAGTACTTC.

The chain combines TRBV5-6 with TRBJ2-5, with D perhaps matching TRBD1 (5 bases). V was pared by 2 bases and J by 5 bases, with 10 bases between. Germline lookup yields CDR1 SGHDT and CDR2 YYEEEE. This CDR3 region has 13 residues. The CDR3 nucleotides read TGTGCCAGCAGCTTCGGCAGGGTGGAGACCCAGTACTTC. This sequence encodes CASSFGRVETQYF.

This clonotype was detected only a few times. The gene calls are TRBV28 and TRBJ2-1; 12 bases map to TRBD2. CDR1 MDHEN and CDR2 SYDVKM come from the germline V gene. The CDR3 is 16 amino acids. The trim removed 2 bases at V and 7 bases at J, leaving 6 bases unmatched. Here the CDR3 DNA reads TGTGCCAGCAGTTTACTAGCGGGAGGGCCGCTAAATGAGCAGTTCTTC. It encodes CASSLLAGGPLNEQFF.

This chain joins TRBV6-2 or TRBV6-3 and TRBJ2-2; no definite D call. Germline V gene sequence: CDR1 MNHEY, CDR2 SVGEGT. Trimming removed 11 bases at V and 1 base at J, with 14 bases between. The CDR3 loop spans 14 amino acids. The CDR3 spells CAVQQLMNTGELFF. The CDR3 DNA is TGTGCCGTACAACAGCTAATGAACACCGGGGAGCTGTTTTTT.

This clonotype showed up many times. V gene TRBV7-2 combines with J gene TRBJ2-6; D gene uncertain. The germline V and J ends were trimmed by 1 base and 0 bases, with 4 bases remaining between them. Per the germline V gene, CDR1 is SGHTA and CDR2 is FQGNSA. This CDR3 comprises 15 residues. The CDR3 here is CASSLGGSGANVLTF. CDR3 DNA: TGTGCCAGCAGCTTAGGGGGCTCTGGGGCCAACGTCCTGACTTTC.

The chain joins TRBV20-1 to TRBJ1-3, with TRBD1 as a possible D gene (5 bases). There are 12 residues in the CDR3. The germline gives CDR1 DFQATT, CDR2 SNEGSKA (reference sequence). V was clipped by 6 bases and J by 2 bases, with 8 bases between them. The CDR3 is CSARTPGNTIYF. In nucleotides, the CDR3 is TGCAGTGCCAGGACACCTGGAAACACCATATATTTT.

The CDR3 coding sequence is TGTGCCAGCAAGCAGCTAGCGGGAGTACCCATGAAAGAGACCCAGTACTTC. Translating gives CASKQLAGVPMKETQYF. The J gene is TRBJ2-5, the V gene TRBV5-6; TRBD2 agrees at 10 bases. Trimming cost V 6 bases and J 3 bases; bases outside gene matches: 14. The CDR3 extends over 17 amino acids. Germline values: CDR1 SGHDT, CDR2 YYEEEE.

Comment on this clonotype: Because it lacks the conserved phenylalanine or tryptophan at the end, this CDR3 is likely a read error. The CDR3 spells CASTRGNRHQPQHC. CDR3 coding DNA: TGTGCCAGCACACGGGGCAACCGCCATCAGCCCCAGCATTGT. The V and J genes are TRBV12-3 or TRBV12-4 and TRBJ1-5; TRBD1 is a possible D gene (5 bases). Trimming shortened V by 7 bases and J by 5 bases, and 15 bases separated the two germline ends. This CDR3 region has 14 residues.

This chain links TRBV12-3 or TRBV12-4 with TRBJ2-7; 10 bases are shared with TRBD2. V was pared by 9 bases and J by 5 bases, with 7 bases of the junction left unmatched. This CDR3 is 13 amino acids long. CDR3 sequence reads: CASRGTSANEQYF. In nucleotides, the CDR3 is TGTGCCAGTAGAGGGACTAGCGCTAACGAGCAGTACTTC.

Here the CDR3 reads CATSDFWGNHTGELFF. The CDR3 DNA reads as TGTGCCACCAGTGATTTCTGGGGGAACCACACCGGGGAGCTGTTTTTT. This chain connects TRBV24-1 to TRBJ2-2; possibly TRBD1 or TRBD2 for D (5 bases each). Germline V lookup: CDR1 KGHDR, CDR2 SFDVKD. The CDR3 has 16 residues. V lost 1 base and J 3 bases, leaving 11 bases between the germline ends.

CDR3 in amino acids: CASRRAFYEQYF. Here the CDR3 DNA reads TGTGCCAGCAGACGGGCCTTTTACGAGCAGTACTTC. The rearrangement uses TRBV6-2 or TRBV6-3 and TRBJ2-7; D is ambiguous. Germline lookup yields CDR1 MNHEY and CDR2 SVGEGT. Trimming removed 6 bases from V and 4 bases from J, with 10 bases in between. The CDR3 is made up of 12 amino acids.

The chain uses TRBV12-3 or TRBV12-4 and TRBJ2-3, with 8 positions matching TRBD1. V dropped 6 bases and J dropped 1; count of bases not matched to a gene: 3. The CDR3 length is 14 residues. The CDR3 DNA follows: TGTGCCAGCAGAAGGACAGGGCGCACAGATACGCAGTATTTT. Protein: CASRRTGRTDTQYF.

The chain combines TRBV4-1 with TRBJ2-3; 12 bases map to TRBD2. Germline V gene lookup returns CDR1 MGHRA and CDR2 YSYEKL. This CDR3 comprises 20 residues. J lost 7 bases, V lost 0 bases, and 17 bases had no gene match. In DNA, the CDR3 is TGCGCCAGCAGCCAAGATCAGAGGAGGTGGACTAGCGGGGCCGGGTATACGCAGTATTTT. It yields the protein CASSQDQRRWTSGAGYTQYF.

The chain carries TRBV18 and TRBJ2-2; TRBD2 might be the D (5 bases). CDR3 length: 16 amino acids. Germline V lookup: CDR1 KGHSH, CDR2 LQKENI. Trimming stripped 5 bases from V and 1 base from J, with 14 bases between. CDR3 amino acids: CASSSSSPLNTGELFF. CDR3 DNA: TGTGCCAGCTCATCTTCTAGCCCCTTGAACACCGGGGAGCTGTTTTTT.

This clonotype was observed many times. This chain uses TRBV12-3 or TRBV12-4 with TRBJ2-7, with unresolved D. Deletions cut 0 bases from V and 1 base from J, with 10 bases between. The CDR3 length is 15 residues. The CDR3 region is CASSLAGSGSYEQYF. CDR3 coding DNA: TGTGCCAGCAGTTTAGCGGGTAGTGGGTCCTACGAGCAGTACTTC.

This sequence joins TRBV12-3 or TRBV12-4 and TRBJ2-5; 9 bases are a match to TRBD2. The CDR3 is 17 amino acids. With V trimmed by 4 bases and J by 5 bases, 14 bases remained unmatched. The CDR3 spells CASSSVRSGLAWETQYF. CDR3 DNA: TGTGCCAGCAGTTCTGTCAGATCGGGACTAGCATGGGAGACCCAGTACTTC.

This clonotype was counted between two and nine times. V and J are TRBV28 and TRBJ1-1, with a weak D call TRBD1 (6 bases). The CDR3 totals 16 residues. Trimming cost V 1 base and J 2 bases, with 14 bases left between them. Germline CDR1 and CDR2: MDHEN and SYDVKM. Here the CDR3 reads CASSLSPQGTNTEAFF. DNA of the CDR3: TGTGCCAGCAGTTTATCCCCCCAGGGGACAAACACTGAAGCTTTCTTT.

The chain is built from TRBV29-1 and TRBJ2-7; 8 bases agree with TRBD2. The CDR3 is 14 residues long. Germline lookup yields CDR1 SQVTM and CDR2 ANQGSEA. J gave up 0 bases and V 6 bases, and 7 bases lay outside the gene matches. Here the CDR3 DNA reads TGCAGCGTCGTGGGGAGCGGGAGCTCCTACGAGCAGTACTTC. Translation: CSVVGSGSSYEQYF.

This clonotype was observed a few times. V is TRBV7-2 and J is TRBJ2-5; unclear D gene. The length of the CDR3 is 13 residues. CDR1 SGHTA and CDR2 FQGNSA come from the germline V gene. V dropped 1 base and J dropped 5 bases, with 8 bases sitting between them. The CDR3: CASSLGMEETQYF. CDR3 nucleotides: TGTGCCAGCAGCTTAGGGATGGAGGAGACCCAGTACTTC.